The rows below give T cell receptor beta chains drawn from one sample of a study of radiotherapy plus CTLA-4 blockade in lung cancer. Using immunoSEQ multiplex PCR, the repertoire was profiled, and TCRdb retains in-frame clones only, with some absent. Of roughly 75,000 clones in the sample, 60% to 85% were seen once. Sample: peripheral blood, taken from a patient treated with radiotherapy plus ipilimumab. The receptors originated from a human donor with non-small cell lung cancer whose response to radiotherapy plus ipilimumab could not be evaluated. Some clones in this sample may be carry-over from other donors' samples. The CDR3 runs from the conserved cysteine through the conserved F or W. A D gene is named only where the DNA matches it firmly. Rows may omit the clone size; those that give it use once, few, many or a size class.

abundance: once
v_gene: TRBV5-1
d_gene: TRBD1
j_gene: TRBJ2-2
CDR3aa: CASSLEQGAGTGELFF
CDR3nt: TGCGCCAGCAGCTTGGAACAGGGGGCAGGAACCGGGGAGCTGTTTTTT

abundance: NA
v_gene: TRBV25-1
d_gene: TRBD2
j_gene: TRBJ2-3
CDR3aa: CASSIAGVDTQYF
CDR3nt: TGTGCCAGCAGTATAGCGGGGGTGGATACGCAGTATTTT

abundance: NA
v_gene: TRBV5-4
d_gene: TRBD1
j_gene: TRBJ1-4
CDR3aa: CASSTGQGLEKLFF
CDR3nt: TGTGCCAGCAGCACGGGACAGGGGTTGGAAAAACTGTTTTTT

abundance: few
v_gene: TRBV10-3
d_gene: TRBD1
j_gene: TRBJ1-2
CDR3aa: CATLTGGSYGYTF
CDR3nt: TGTGCCACCCTCACAGGGGGCAGCTATGGCTACACCTTC

abundance: NA
v_gene: TRBV11-3
d_gene: TRBD1
j_gene: TRBJ1-2
CDR3aa: CASSSDRGHGYTF
CDR3nt: TGTGCCAGCAGCTCGGACAGGGGGCACGGCTACACCTTC

abundance: NA
v_gene: TRBV5-1
d_gene: TRBD1
j_gene: TRBJ1-3
CDR3aa: CASSQGQGAGNTIYF
CDR3nt: TGCGCCAGCAGCCAGGGACAGGGAGCTGGAAACACCATATATTTT

abundance: NA
v_gene: TRBV7-6
d_gene: TRBD2
j_gene: TRBJ2-4
CDR3aa: CASSLGGRDIQYF
CDR3nt: TGTGCCAGCAGCTTAGGTGGGAGGGACATTCAGTACTTC

abundance: NA
v_gene: TRBV7-6
d_gene: TRBD1
j_gene: TRBJ1-3
CDR3aa: CASSSYSLLTGPGNTIYF
CDR3nt: TGTGCCAGCAGCTCCTATAGCCTACTGACAGGGCCCGGAAACACCATATATTTT

abundance: few
v_gene: TRBV19
d_gene: TRBD1
j_gene: TRBJ1-4
CDR3aa: CASADRFNEKLFF
CDR3nt: TGTGCCAGTGCGGACAGGTTTAATGAAAAACTGTTTTTT

abundance: NA
v_gene: TRBV7-2
d_gene: TRBD1
j_gene: TRBJ1-2
CDR3aa: CASSVSTGNGYTF
CDR3nt: TGTGCCAGCAGCGTATCGACAGGGAATGGCTACACCTTC

abundance: NA
v_gene: TRBV6-6
d_gene: NA
j_gene: TRBJ2-2
CDR3aa: CASTPSQTNTGELFF
CDR3nt: TGTGCCAGCACCCCCTCGCAGACGAACACCGGGGAGCTGTTTTTT